One sample yielded the 28 T cell receptor beta chains listed below, sequenced in a study of CD8 T cells in Susac syndrome. The RNA, roughly 0.5 to 1 ug, was put through reverse transcription using random hexamers. Using its own MiXCR run on the immunoSEQ multiplex PCR reads, TCRdb lists one record per CDR3 protein. The table includes under 250,000 distinct CDR3 sequences, approximately 92% detected once. The sample consisted of CD4+ T cells from PBMCs. These TCRs come from a human donor with multiple sclerosis.

The chain employs TRBV19 and TRBJ2-3, with 12 bases matching TRBD1. This CDR3 region has 14 residues. Germline CDR1 and CDR2: LNHDA and SQIVND (reference sequence). Trimming at V came to 7 bases and at J to 4 bases, leaving 3 bases not matched to a gene. CDR3 sequence reads: CASTGTGGADTQYF. CDR3 nucleotides: TGTGCCAGTACCGGGACAGGGGGCGCAGATACGCAGTATTTT.

The genes are TRBV9 and TRBJ1-1; no clear D. Germline V gives CDR1 SGDLS, CDR2 YYNGEE. Between the trimmed V and J ends, which lost 0 bases and 7 bases, there was a span of 13 bases. The CDR3 length is 14 residues. CDR3 nucleotide sequence: TGTGCCAGCAGCGTAGCGCCAGTGGAGGGTGAAGCTTTCTTT. Translated: CASSVAPVEGEAFF.

This chain links TRBV9 with TRBJ2-2; no reliable D call. Trimming cost V 1 base and J 7 bases, with 8 bases left between them. This CDR3 spans 13 amino acids. In germline, CDR1 is SGDLS, CDR2 YYNGEE. CDR3 DNA: TGTGCCAGCAGCGTATTCAGCGACGGGGAGCTGTTTTTT. It translates to CASSVFSDGELFF.

This clonotype was counted only a few times. The rearrangement uses TRBV27 and TRBJ2-7; TRBD1 or TRBD2 may be the D gene (5 bases each). The germline V and J ends were trimmed by 10 bases and 1 base, with 17 bases remaining between them. The CDR3 is 14 amino acids. The germline V gene encodes CDR1 MNHEY and CDR2 SMNVEV (reference sequence). CDR3 protein: CANRRVRASYEQYV. The CDR3, as DNA: TGTGCCAACAGGCGGGTTAGAGCATCCTACGAGCAGTACGTC.

The V call is TRBV5-1, the J call TRBJ2-5; the match to TRBD1 covers 8 bases. This CDR3 is 14 amino acids long. With V trimmed by 4 bases and J by 5 bases, 7 bases remained unmatched. Per germline, CDR1 SGHRS and CDR2 YFSETQ. Written as DNA, the CDR3 is TGCGCCAGCAGCCCCCAGGGGGCGGATGAGACCCAGTACTTC. Translated, it gives CASSPQGADETQYF.

The chain recombines TRBV12-3 or TRBV12-4 with TRBJ2-3, with 7 bases fitting TRBD2. V was pared by 8 bases and J by 1 base, with 12 bases of the junction left unmatched. This CDR3 region has 16 residues. CDR3 nucleotides: TGTGCCAGCGCTAGATCAGTGGGGGGGGGCACAGATACGCAGTATTTT. The encoded protein is CASARSVGGGTDTQYF.

This chain joins TRBV19 and TRBJ2-2; 10 bases fit TRBD2. CDR1 is LNHDA and CDR2 is SQIVND in the germline V gene (reference sequence). The CDR3 consists of 16 residues. The V segment lost 5 bases and the J segment 2 bases; nucleotides outside the gene matches: 5. CDR3 in amino acids: CASSRRLAGNTGELFF. DNA for the CDR3: TGTGCCAGTAGTCGACGACTAGCGGGCAACACCGGGGAGCTGTTTTTT.

The chain carries TRBV5-1 and TRBJ1-5, with D tentatively TRBD1 (5 bases). V lost 4 bases to trimming and J lost 0 bases, with 11 bases between them. The germline V gene encodes CDR1 SGHRS and CDR2 YFSETQ. The CDR3 has 15 residues. The DNA of the CDR3 is TGCGCCAGCAGCACCGGGACGGATAGCAATCAGCCCCAGCATTTT. This gives the protein CASSTGTDSNQPQHF.

The rearrangement uses TRBV2 and TRBJ2-5, with 12 positions matching TRBD2. Germline CDR1 and CDR2: SNHLY and FYNNEI. The ends lost 2 bases at V and 5 bases at J; junction bases unmatched: 21. This CDR3 region has 21 residues. The CDR3 DNA reads as TGTGCCAGCAGTGAATGGGACAGGGGCCGGACTAGCGGGGCCGGAAGGGAGACCCAGTACTTC. Its protein product is CASSEWDRGRTSGAGRETQYF.

The chain employs TRBV2 and TRBJ1-4; weak D call: TRBD1 (5 bases). The length of the CDR3 is 15 residues. Trimming removed 9 bases from V and 0 bases from J, with 14 bases in between. In germline, CDR1 is SNHLY, CDR2 FYNNEI. CDR3 in DNA: TGTGCCAGTACTTCCGGACATGCAACTAATGAAAAACTGTTTTTT. It is translated as CASTSGHATNEKLFF. The whole variable domain, remainder taken from reference TRBV2 and TRBJ1-4, is EPEVTQTPSHQVTQMGQEVILRCVPISNHLYFYWYRQILGQKVEFLVSFYNNEISEKSEIFDDQFSVERPDGSNFTLKIRSTKLEDSAMYFCASTSGHATNEKLFFGSGTQLSVL.

This chain connects TRBV20-1 to TRBJ2-3; the D gene is possibly TRBD1 (5 bases). Germline CDR1 and CDR2: DFQATT and SNEGSKA (reference sequence). This CDR3 comprises 12 residues. The V end lost 6 bases, the J end lost 2 bases, and 9 bases lay between the germline ends. CDR3 residues: CSAKGYTDTQYF. CDR3 nucleotide sequence: TGCAGTGCCAAGGGGTACACAGATACGCAGTATTTT.

The chain uses TRBV18 and TRBJ1-3; 7 bases are shared with TRBD1. The trim removed 3 bases at V and 8 bases at J, leaving 7 bases unmatched. This CDR3 comprises 14 residues. Germline V lookup: CDR1 KGHSH, CDR2 LQKENI. DNA of the CDR3: TGTGCCAGCTCACCCCCAGGACAGGAGCACACCATATATTTT. Translating gives CASSPPGQEHTIYF.

The V and J genes are TRBV5-4 and TRBJ2-7; D gene uncertain. With 4 bases removed from V and 5 bases from J, the gap between germline ends came to 16 bases. This CDR3 is built from 14 residues. CDR1 and CDR2 (germline): SGHNT, YYREEE (reference sequence). In DNA form, the CDR3 reads TGTGCCAGCAGCCCAGTCGGTACGGCCGACGAGCAGTACTTC. This translates into CASSPVGTADEQYF.

The chain employs TRBV6-5 and TRBJ2-5; TRBD1 agrees at 12 bases. The V segment lost 5 bases and the J segment 4 bases; nucleotides outside the gene matches: 5. Germline V gene sequence: CDR1 MNHEY, CDR2 SVGAGI. This CDR3 spans 15 amino acids. The CDR3 DNA sequence: TGTGCCAGCAGTCGGGACAGGGGGCACCCAGAGACCCAGTACTTC. This gives the protein CASSRDRGHPETQYF.

The chain uses TRBV7-3 and TRBJ2-1, with a tentative D call TRBD2 (6 bases). Germline loops: CDR1 SGHTA, CDR2 FQGTGA. This CDR3 comprises 16 residues. The ends were cut back, 5 bases at V and 6 bases at J, with 20 bases in the middle. In nucleotides, the CDR3 is TGTGCCAGCAGCCCACGTGGGGGAGGTATTCGCAATGAGCAGTTCTTC. Its translation: CASSPRGGGIRNEQFF.

Only one count was recorded for this clonotype. This rearrangement joins TRBV19 to TRBJ1-1; D perhaps matches TRBD1 (5 bases). Between the trimmed V and J ends, which lost 7 bases and 3 bases, there was a span of 18 bases. This CDR3 comprises 15 residues. Germline CDR1 reads LNHDA; CDR2 reads SQIVND (reference sequence). The chain's CDR3 is CASKPGRRKDTEAFF. CDR3 bases: TGTGCCAGTAAACCGGGACGCCGAAAGGACACTGAAGCTTTCTTT.

The CDR3 protein is CATIAYEQYF. CDR3 nucleotide sequence: TGTGCCACCATTGCCTACGAGCAGTACTTC. The V gene is TRBV24-1, the J gene TRBJ2-7, with unresolved D. This CDR3 comprises 10 residues. The ends were cut back, 8 bases at V and 2 bases at J, with 3 bases in the middle. Germline CDR1 and CDR2: KGHDR and SFDVKD.

The V gene is TRBV20-1, the J gene TRBJ2-3, with D maybe TRBD2 (7 bases). The CDR3 consists of 14 residues. CDR1 is DFQATT and CDR2 is SNEGSKA in the germline V gene (reference sequence). The V end lost 6 bases, the J end lost 3 bases, and 16 bases lay between the germline ends. CDR3 protein: CSALRGGGTDTQYF. CDR3 bases: TGCAGTGCCCTAAGGGGGGGAGGGACAGATACGCAGTATTTT.

Only one count was recorded for this clonotype. The CDR3 coding sequence is TGCAGCGTTGCGTACGGGAGCAATGAGCAGTTCTTC. Amino acids: CSVAYGSNEQFF. This sequence joins TRBV29-1 and TRBJ2-1; D is possibly TRBD2 (6 bases). The CDR3 has 12 residues. Trimming took 4 bases from V and 6 from J, leaving 10 bases between them. In germline, CDR1 is SQVTM, CDR2 ANQGSEA.

In its sample, this clonotype was seen once. J is TRBJ1-4 and V is TRBV29-1, with D possibly being TRBD1 (5 bases). CDR3 length: 14 amino acids. Trimming took off 7 bases at V and 3 bases at J, with 15 bases between the two ends. Germline V lookup: CDR1 SQVTM, CDR2 ANQGSEA. In nucleotides, the CDR3 is TGCAGCGCTGGTCTCGGGGGAGCTAATGAAAAACTGTTTTTT. Its translation: CSAGLGGANEKLFF.

The genes are TRBV19 and TRBJ2-6, with 7 bases aligning to TRBD2. The CDR3 runs 17 residues. Germline lookup yields CDR1 LNHDA and CDR2 SQIVND (reference sequence). Trimming at V came to 4 bases and at J to 1 base, leaving 7 bases not matched to a gene. The CDR3 spells CASSTHWGGSGANVLTF. CDR3 in DNA: TGTGCCAGTAGTACCCACTGGGGGGGGTCTGGGGCCAACGTCCTGACTTTC.

Only a few counts were recorded for this clonotype. V usage is TRBV18 and J usage is TRBJ1-1; no clear D. Germline V gene data show CDR1 as KGHSH and CDR2 as LQKENI. V gave up 4 bases and J gave up 1 base, with 7 bases separating them. This CDR3 region has 13 residues. This CDR3 reads CASSRQKNTEAFF. CDR3 DNA: TGTGCCAGCTCACGTCAGAAGAACACTGAAGCTTTCTTT. Using reference TRBV18 and TRBJ1-1 for the parts outside the CDR3, the full variable domain is NAGVMQNPRHLVRRRGQEARLRCSPMKGHSHVYWYRQLPEEGLKFMVYLQKENIIDESGMPKERFSAEFPKEGPSILRIQQVVRGDSAAYFCASSRQKNTEAFFGQGTRLTVV.

This chain links TRBV25-1 with TRBJ1-2, with a tentative D call TRBD1 (5 bases). Germline V CDR1 and CDR2: MGHDK, SYGVNS. The CDR3 has 11 residues. Trimming cost V 6 bases and J 8 bases, with 10 bases left between them. The CDR3 loop reads CASRHRGGYTF. CDR3 coding DNA: TGTGCCAGCAGGCATAGGGGAGGCTACACCTTC.

The rearrangement joins TRBV5-1 to TRBJ1-2; D call uncertain. This CDR3 contains 13 residues. CDR1 is SGHRS, CDR2 YFSETQ, per germline. V was pared by 0 bases and J by 7 bases, with 10 bases between. This CDR3 is CASSLEDGGGYTF. The CDR3 DNA sequence: TGCGCCAGCAGCTTGGAGGACGGCGGTGGCTACACCTTC.

This clonotype occurred once. The CDR3 DNA reads as TGCAGTGCGAGCTCCCGACCAGGGCCCGGGGAGCAGTTCTTC. Its translation is CSASSRPGPGEQFF. The J gene is TRBJ2-1, the V gene TRBV20-1, with D tentatively TRBD1 (5 bases). This CDR3 is 14 amino acids long. Per the germline V gene, CDR1 is DFQATT and CDR2 is SNEGSKA (reference sequence). V gave up 6 bases and J gave up 10 bases, with 22 bases separating them.

The rearrangement links TRBV4-1 to TRBJ2-2, with TRBD2 identical over 7 bases. The CDR3 has 15 residues. V lost 4 bases and J lost 4; bases outside the gene matches: 6. The germline gives CDR1 MGHRA, CDR2 YSYEKL. CDR3 coding DNA: TGCGCCAGCAGCCGACAGACTAGCCTCACCGGGGAGCTGTTTTTT. Translation: CASSRQTSLTGELFF.

The chain uses TRBV7-3 and TRBJ1-5; D remains ambiguous. CDR1 and CDR2 from the germline V gene are SGHTA and FQGTGA. The V gene lost 3 bases and the J gene lost 6 bases, with 12 bases spanning the gap. There are 14 residues in the CDR3. The CDR3 protein is CASSLGNSPQPQHF. DNA for the CDR3: TGTGCCAGCAGCTTGGGGAACAGTCCTCAGCCCCAGCATTTT.

This clonotype has more than one count but fewer than ten. V gene TRBV19 combines with J gene TRBJ1-1; 7 bases align to TRBD1. Trimming cost V 1 base and J 1 base; bases outside gene matches: 0. This CDR3 spans 14 amino acids. Germline V gene sequence: CDR1 LNHDA, CDR2 SQIVND (reference sequence). The CDR3 spells CASSIGDRNTEAFF. The CDR3 bases are TGTGCCAGTAGTATAGGGGACAGGAACACTGAAGCTTTCTTT.